These T cell receptor beta chains were read from a single sample in a study of blood T cell repertoires in COVID-19. Sequencing used immunoSEQ multiplex PCR; TCRdb keeps in-frame clones, though not all of them. Altogether some 57,000 clones are present, 80% to 95% being singletons, with the ten largest covering approximately 6.2%. Sample: peripheral blood. The receptors come from a human donor in a cohort sampled during active COVID-19. The CDR3 runs from the conserved cysteine through the conserved F or W. Fields, in order: D gene, clone size, J gene, V gene, CDR3 length, CDR3 protein, CDR3 DNA. The D gene is left open where the match is weak. A row's size may be missing; if present it is once, few, many or a size class.

TRBD1	-	TRBJ2-7	TRBV20-1	12	CSASQGAREQYF	TGCAGTGCTAGTCAGGGGGCAAGGGAGCAGTACTTC
-	-	TRBJ2-7	TRBV27	13	CASSGGPGYEQYF	TGTGCCAGCAGCGGGGGACCAGGCTACGAGCAGTACTTC
TRBD2	-	TRBJ2-1	TRBV18	13	CASSRTSRNEQFF	TGTGCCAGCTCCCGGACTAGTAGGAATGAGCAGTTCTTC
TRBD2	-	TRBJ2-1	TRBV3-1/TRBV3-2	14	CASSQGLAGEEQFF	TGTGCCAGCAGCCAGGGTCTAGCGGGAGAGGAGCAGTTCTTC
-	-	TRBJ1-1	TRBV7-9	14	CASSPPVWNTEAFF	TGTGCCAGCAGCCCCCCGGTTTGGAACACTGAAGCTTTCTTT
-	-	TRBJ2-1	TRBV27	15	CATSRGTLAYNEQFF	TGTGCCACTTCCCGGGGGACTCTCGCCTACAATGAGCAGTTCTTC
-	-	TRBJ1-2	TRBV10-3	13	CAISSTGTYGYTF	TGTGCCATCAGTTCGACAGGAACGTATGGCTACACCTTC
-	-	TRBJ2-3	TRBV9	17	CASSVGIGGMGTDTQYF	TGTGCCAGCAGCGTAGGGATAGGGGGAATGGGCACAGATACGCAGTATTTT
TRBD1	-	TRBJ1-2	TRBV7-9	14	CASSLAGTAYGYTF	TGTGCCAGCAGCTTAGCCGGGACAGCTTATGGCTACACCTTC
-	-	TRBJ2-2	TRBV9	17	CASSAPRGTQNTGELFF	TGTGCCAGCAGCGCCCCAAGGGGGACCCAAAACACCGGGGAGCTGTTTTTT
-	-	TRBJ1-1	TRBV11-2	13	CASSLGQGTEAFF	TGTGCCAGCAGCTTAGGCCAGGGGACTGAAGCTTTCTTT
-	-	TRBJ1-4	TRBV7-9	14	CASSPPRANEKLFF	TGTGCCAGCAGCCCCCCCAGGGCTAATGAAAAACTGTTTTTT
-	once	TRBJ2-5	TRBV4-3	19	CASSQDWGGRASQQETQYF	TGCGCCAGCAGCCAAGACTGGGGGGGCAGGGCCTCTCAGCAAGAGACCCAGTACTTC
-	-	TRBJ2-3	TRBV12-5	11	CASGLTDTQYF	TGTGCTAGTGGTCTCACAGATACGCAGTATTTT
-	-	TRBJ2-2	TRBV7-2	15	CASSLVSSPAGELFF	TGTGCCAGCAGCTTAGTGTCGTCTCCAGCCGGGGAGCTGTTTTTT
TRBD2	once	TRBJ2-1	TRBV30	14	CAWRTSGSINEQFF	TGTGCCTGGAGAACTAGCGGGAGTATCAATGAGCAGTTCTTC
-	-	TRBJ1-2	TRBV12-3/TRBV12-4	12	CASSLAPMDSHF	TGTGCCAGCAGTTTAGCGCCGATGGACAGTCACTTC